Listed below are T cell receptor beta chains from one sample, sequenced in a study of response to subunit inactivated influenza vaccine. TCRdb reprocessed the RT-PCR reads with MiXCR, giving one entry per CDR3 protein. The table includes about half a million distinct CDR3 sequences, roughly 25% detected once. The starting material was CD4+ T cells sorted from PBMCs, obtained around 5 days after vaccination. All receptors come from a man aged 50-59 years who received an inactivated influenza vaccine. The conserved cysteine and the conserved F or W are not part of the CDR3 here. The order of the fields is CDR3 protein, V gene, J gene.

CDR3 protein: ASSSGQGRQSEQY; V gene: TRBV5-1; J gene: TRBJ2-7
CDR3 protein: ATSREFRTGHSTDTQY; V gene: TRBV15; J gene: TRBJ2-3
CDR3 protein: ASRKYFQPSNEQF; V gene: TRBV2; J gene: TRBJ2-1
CDR3 protein: ASSSTDSLGTEAF; V gene: TRBV5-5; J gene: TRBJ1-1
CDR3 protein: ASSKTGGIIYEQY; V gene: TRBV12-3/TRBV12-4; J gene: TRBJ2-7
CDR3 protein: AISPTSGGGYEQY; V gene: TRBV10-3; J gene: TRBJ2-7
CDR3 protein: ASSLRTSGGEQY; V gene: TRBV7-2; J gene: TRBJ2-7
CDR3 protein: AWGGEYPRALNYGYT; V gene: TRBV30; J gene: TRBJ1-2
CDR3 protein: ATSREQQETQY; V gene: TRBV15; J gene: TRBJ2-5
CDR3 protein: ASSLDGRAGDTQY; V gene: TRBV5-1; J gene: TRBJ2-3
CDR3 protein: ASSEVDRSGAYEQY; V gene: TRBV25-1; J gene: TRBJ2-7
CDR3 protein: SARDPGLGDTQY; V gene: TRBV20-1; J gene: TRBJ2-3
CDR3 protein: ASSLANWALAGAPKQF; V gene: TRBV7-8; J gene: TRBJ2-1
CDR3 protein: ASRSDLGQLNSPLH; V gene: TRBV5-1; J gene: TRBJ1-6
CDR3 protein: AISNGPYEQY; V gene: TRBV10-3; J gene: TRBJ2-7
CDR3 protein: ASSFDFMSSYNEQF; V gene: TRBV7-2; J gene: TRBJ2-1
CDR3 protein: ASRAGTGHNSPLH; V gene: TRBV12-3/TRBV12-4; J gene: TRBJ1-6
CDR3 protein: ASSLVVLAGLSFNEQF; V gene: TRBV5-6; J gene: TRBJ2-1
CDR3 protein: AIRSGTSGYEQF; V gene: TRBV10-3; J gene: TRBJ2-1
CDR3 protein: SARTRPDVGGYT; V gene: TRBV20-1; J gene: TRBJ1-2
CDR3 protein: ASSLQGLSYEQY; V gene: TRBV2; J gene: TRBJ2-7
CDR3 protein: ASSPSDTSGNTIY; V gene: TRBV9; J gene: TRBJ1-3
CDR3 protein: ASSLTSGGSDTQY; V gene: TRBV7-6; J gene: TRBJ2-3
CDR3 protein: ASSLHLGLAGAYEQY; V gene: TRBV5-1; J gene: TRBJ2-7
CDR3 protein: ASSLGDSWQGDTQY; V gene: TRBV5-5; J gene: TRBJ2-3
CDR3 protein: SAGRTGEKLF; V gene: TRBV20-1; J gene: TRBJ1-4
CDR3 protein: SAPIDRGVAKNIQY; V gene: TRBV20-1; J gene: TRBJ2-4
CDR3 protein: ASSLQSYGYT; V gene: TRBV6-2/TRBV6-3; J gene: TRBJ1-2
CDR3 protein: ASSRGSNSPLH; V gene: TRBV11-2; J gene: TRBJ1-6
CDR3 protein: ASSLQGGGFSDTQY; V gene: TRBV11-2; J gene: TRBJ2-3
CDR3 protein: ASSPRTSGRAREQF; V gene: TRBV12-3/TRBV12-4; J gene: TRBJ2-1
CDR3 protein: ASSGSRRADGVSGAF; V gene: TRBV4-1; J gene: TRBJ1-1
CDR3 protein: ATSLPGTSGYEQY; V gene: TRBV15; J gene: TRBJ2-7
CDR3 protein: ASSWGTNYGYT; V gene: TRBV12-3/TRBV12-4; J gene: TRBJ1-2
CDR3 protein: SAAQPGRDTEAF; V gene: TRBV20-1; J gene: TRBJ1-1
CDR3 protein: AISGKNYEQY; V gene: TRBV10-3; J gene: TRBJ2-7
CDR3 protein: ATRDRIYEQY; V gene: TRBV10-3; J gene: TRBJ2-7
CDR3 protein: ASSLSGRGTEAF; V gene: TRBV5-1; J gene: TRBJ1-1
CDR3 protein: SARVLAGSTDTQY; V gene: TRBV20-1; J gene: TRBJ2-3
CDR3 protein: ASSPTLGGGYGQY; V gene: TRBV28; J gene: TRBJ2-7
CDR3 protein: ASSWGTGGITDTQY; V gene: TRBV7-9; J gene: TRBJ2-3
CDR3 protein: ASDKTGIPGLSGNTIY; V gene: TRBV6-1; J gene: TRBJ1-3
CDR3 protein: ASSVDAPETQY; V gene: TRBV9; J gene: TRBJ2-5
CDR3 protein: ASSVLVDEQF; V gene: TRBV7-2; J gene: TRBJ2-1
CDR3 protein: ASRQPQETQY; V gene: TRBV5-1; J gene: TRBJ2-5
CDR3 protein: ASSFTRPGEREPTYEQY; V gene: TRBV12-3/TRBV12-4; J gene: TRBJ2-7
CDR3 protein: ASSKRALDRVFSYEQY; V gene: TRBV7-8; J gene: TRBJ2-7
CDR3 protein: ASSYTGGAWNEQF; V gene: TRBV6-5; J gene: TRBJ2-1